These 8 T cell receptor beta chains share one sample of origin, sequenced in a study of blood T cell repertoires in COVID-19. The repertoire was sequenced with immunoSEQ multiplex PCR; TCRdb's copy has only in-frame clones and lacks some. This table has around 250,000 clones, about nine tenths appearing once. What was sequenced was PBMCs or T cells enriched from blood (not recorded which). The receptors stem from a human donor in a cohort exposed to, infected with or recovered from COVID-19 (not recorded which). The donor label of this sample is uncertain.

The chain is built from TRBV18 and TRBJ2-2, with no clear D. Germline CDR1 KGHSH, CDR2 LQKENI. The CDR3 is made up of 17 amino acids. V was pared by 5 bases and J by 6 bases, with 22 bases between. This CDR3 reads CASSAETVRTSPGELFF. The CDR3 DNA reads as TGTGCCAGCTCAGCCGAGACTGTCCGAACCTCCCCCGGGGAGCTGTTTTTT. The full variable domain, its missing parts supplied by reference TRBV18 and TRBJ2-2, is NAGVMQNPRHLVRRRGQEARLRCSPMKGHSHVYWYRQLPEEGLKFMVYLQKENIIDESGMPKERFSAEFPKEGPSILRIQQVVRGDSAAYFCASSAETVRTSPGELFFGEGSRLTVL.

The chain carries TRBV6-2 or TRBV6-3 and TRBJ2-7; 11 bases match TRBD2. Unmatched junction bases numbered 4, after V lost 2 bases and J lost 4 bases. The germline CDR1 and CDR2 sequences are MNHEY and SVGEGT. The CDR3 runs to 15 residues. CDR3 sequence reads: CASSYGLAGGYEQYF. For the CDR3, the DNA is TGTGCCAGCAGTTACGGATTAGCGGGGGGGTACGAGCAGTACTTC.

V is TRBV30 and J is TRBJ2-1, with D possibly matching TRBD2 (5 bases). CDR1 GTSNPN and CDR2 SVGIG come from the germline V gene (reference sequence). The V and J ends lost 5 bases and 6 bases respectively, with 8 bases between them. The CDR3 contains 11 residues. CDR3 in DNA: TGTGCCTGGGAGAGGGCCAATGAGCAGTTCTTC. Translated: CAWERANEQFF.

This chain joins TRBV9 and TRBJ1-6; D possibly corresponds to TRBD1 (5 bases). V was shortened by 1 base and J by 11 bases, with 13 bases between the two germline ends. The CDR3 consists of 14 residues. Germline lookup yields CDR1 SGDLS and CDR2 YYNGEE. CDR3 sequence reads: CASSVQGKETPLHF. DNA for the CDR3: TGTGCCAGCAGCGTACAGGGAAAGGAGACACCCCTCCACTTT.

The chain uses TRBV18 and TRBJ2-7, with TRBD2 identical over 11 bases. The CDR3 consists of 15 residues. Losses at the gene ends were 2 bases for V and 2 bases for J; bases not matched to a gene: 2. The germline V gene has CDR1 KGHSH and CDR2 LQKENI. CDR3 coding DNA: TGTGCCAGCTCACCAGGGACTAGCGGCCCCTACGAGCAGTACTTC. This gives the protein CASSPGTSGPYEQYF.

This clone was observed a single time. The CDR3 spells CASSHTSGSTDTQYF. The CDR3 DNA is TGCGCCAGCAGCCACACTAGCGGGAGCACAGATACGCAGTATTTT. The chain uses TRBV4-1 and TRBJ2-3, with 9 bases that match TRBD2. The germline CDR1 and CDR2 sequences are MGHRA and YSYEKL. The CDR3 runs 15 residues. V lost 3 bases and J lost 0; bases outside the gene matches: 1.

The DNA for the CDR3 is TGTGCCAGTAGTGAAACAGGGGGCCGCACAGATACGCAGTATTTT. This encodes CASSETGGRTDTQYF. The chain employs TRBV19 and TRBJ2-3; TRBD1 agrees at 9 bases. The CDR3 covers 15 residues. CDR1 is LNHDA, CDR2 SQIVND, per germline (reference sequence). V lost 5 bases, J lost 1 base, and 4 bases stayed unmatched.

The genes are TRBV29-1 and TRBJ1-2; no definite D call. Germline lookup yields CDR1 SQVTM and CDR2 ANQGSEA. This CDR3 has 12 residues. V lost 4 bases and J lost 6, with 12 bases in between. The CDR3 bases are TGCAGCGTTGGTATGAAGGAGGATGGCTACACCTTC. Its protein is CSVGMKEDGYTF.